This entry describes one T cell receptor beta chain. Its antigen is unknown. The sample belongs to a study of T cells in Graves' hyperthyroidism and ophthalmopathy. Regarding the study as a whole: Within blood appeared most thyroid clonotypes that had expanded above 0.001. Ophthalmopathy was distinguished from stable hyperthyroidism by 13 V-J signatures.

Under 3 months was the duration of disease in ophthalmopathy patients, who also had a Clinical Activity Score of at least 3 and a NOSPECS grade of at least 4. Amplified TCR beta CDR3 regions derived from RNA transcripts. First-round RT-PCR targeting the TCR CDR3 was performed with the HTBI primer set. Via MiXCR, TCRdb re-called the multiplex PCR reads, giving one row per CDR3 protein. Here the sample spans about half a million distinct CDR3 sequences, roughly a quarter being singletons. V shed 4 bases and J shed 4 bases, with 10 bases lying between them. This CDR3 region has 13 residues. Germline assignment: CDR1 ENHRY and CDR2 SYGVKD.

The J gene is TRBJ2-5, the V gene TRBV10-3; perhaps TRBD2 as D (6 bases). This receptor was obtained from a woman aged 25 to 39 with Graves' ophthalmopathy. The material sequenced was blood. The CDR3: CAISAVGGETQYF. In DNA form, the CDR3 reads TGTGCCATCAGTGCGGTGGGGGGAGAGACCCAGTACTTC.